Each of the 3 T cell receptor beta chains below was sequenced from the same sample in a study of patients and donors after allogeneic stem cell transplantation. One entry per CDR3 protein results from TCRdb running MiXCR on the RT-PCR reads. Of hundreds of thousands of distinct CDR3 sequences in the sample, roughly 17% were seen once. Sequencing was carried out using blood, either unsorted or a sorted T cell fraction (not recorded which). All receptors derive from a human donor who was either an allogeneic HSCT recipient or a stem cell or donor lymphocyte infusion donor (not recorded which). It is not recorded whose cells these are; they may come from a transplant donor.

V and J are TRBV7-2 and TRBJ2-7; TRBD1 matches 7 bases. The CDR3 has 13 residues. Germline V gives CDR1 SGHTA, CDR2 FQGNSA. J lost 7 bases, V lost 5 bases, and 8 bases had no gene match. The chain's CDR3 is CASSAHRGGEQYF. The CDR3 DNA is TGTGCCAGCAGCGCCCACAGGGGTGGTGAGCAGTACTTC.

The CDR3 loop reads CASSHSGRVPDTQYF. DNA for the CDR3: TGTGCCAGCAGCCACAGCGGGAGAGTCCCAGATACGCAGTATTTT. The rearrangement joins TRBV7-9 to TRBJ2-3; TRBD2 aligns across 8 bases. V lost 5 bases and J lost 4; bases outside the gene matches: 8. Germline CDR1 is SEHNR and CDR2 is FQNEAQ (reference sequence). CDR3 size: 15 residues. Full variable domain (rest looked up from reference TRBV7-9 and TRBJ2-3): DTGVSQNPRHKITKRGQNVTFRCDPISEHNRLYWYRQTLGQGPEFLTYFQNEAQLEKSRLLSDRFSAERPKGSFSTLEIQRTEQGDSAMYLCASSHSGRVPDTQYFGPGTRLTVL.

The chain has TRBV9 and TRBJ1-1; possibly TRBD1 for D (5 bases). With 0 bases removed from V and 0 bases from J, the gap between germline ends came to 12 bases. CDR3 length equals 16 residues. In germline, CDR1 is SGDLS, CDR2 YYNGEE. CDR3 loop: CASSVAQWGMNTEAFF. The CDR3 DNA sequence: TGTGCCAGCAGCGTAGCTCAGTGGGGCATGAACACTGAAGCTTTCTTT. The full variable domain, its missing parts supplied by reference TRBV9 and TRBJ1-1, is DSGVTQTPKHLITATGQRVTLRCSPRSGDLSVYWYQQSLDQGLQFLIQYYNGEERAKGNILERFSAQQFPDLHSELNLSSLELGDSALYFCASSVAQWGMNTEAFFGQGTRLTVV.